The text below deals with one TCR beta chain. This clone was detected once. Its recognized antigen is unknown. Per-nucleotide qualities are absent, and no much larger clonotype sits a single base away. The entry originates in a study of CD8+ T cells in alopecia areata (dated by TCRdb to 2016 to 2019). Regarding the study in general: Treated patients were enrolled in an open-label pilot trial of oral tofacitinib, 5 to 10 mg twice daily, for moderate-to-severe alopecia areata. The RNA source kit depended on sample type: the PAXgene miRNA kit for fixed scalp, the miRNeasy kit for PBMCs, and the RNeasy kit for mouse skin. Scalp clonality was compared across normal scalp (n=4), patchy alopecia areata scalp (n=8), and alopecia totalis/universalis scalp (n=8). Human TCRbeta sequencing covered scalp tissue and sorted CD4+ and CD8+ peripheral blood T cells from patchy and totalis/universalis alopecia areata patients and healthy controls. To study T cell clonal expansion in alopecia areata, the researchers applied high-throughput TCRbeta sequencing to both the C3H/HeJ mouse model and human patients. Patients stayed on tofacitinib for 6 to 18 months and then had 6 months of follow-up off drug so that delayed response and recurrence could be assessed. immunoSEQ multiplex PCR using 35 Vbeta forward primers and 13 Jbeta reverse primers was used to amplify TCRbeta CDR3 regions. Patients on tofacitinib were biopsied at baseline and after 4 and 24 weeks of treatment, and several of the patients also had a later scalp biopsy.

The paper's findings and limits, for the study overall: Higher clonality and more expanded CD8+ clones were observed in lesional scalp than in normal scalp, particularly in alopecia totalis/universalis, a finding suggestive of antigenic drive. Shared TCR sequences between patients were less evident than in mice, which may be partly attributable to HLA diversity in the patient population. Unlike mouse skin, where gammadelta T cells dominate, normal human skin contains resident alphabeta T cells that get sequenced too, which complicates analysis of the scalp TCR repertoire.

Explained via the paper, the time point label denotes: baseline before oral tofacitinib. Lesional scalp punch biopsies and peripheral blood were obtained from alopecia areata patients. PBMCs were separated by density centrifugation and stained for CD3, CD4 and CD8, after which CD4+ and CD8+ T cells were sorted on a FACSAria. Library preparation employed the immunoSEQ multiplex PCR assay. To provide template for TCR sequencing, every sample had RNA extracted and reverse transcribed into cDNA. SuperScript III was used for first-strand cDNA synthesis, primed with a 2:1 mix of oligo-dT and random hexamers. A synthetic immune receptor repertoire was used to gauge amplification bias, and whatever bias remained was removed computationally. Concerning the study's data processing: Raw reads were preprocessed to remove errors, and CDR3 was defined by IMGT conventions from the conserved cysteine to phenylalanine. Clonality was calculated as 1 minus Shannon entropy normalized by log2 of the number of productive unique TCRs. Scalp TCRbeta sequences were cross-referenced with sorted blood CD4 and CD8 repertoires so that the CD4 or CD8 identity of scalp clones could be inferred. This is the immuneACCESS table as TCRdb keeps it, with only in-frame sequences that have V and J called. A part of the clones is gone; compared with another copy, unresolved V genes explain less than half, and the rest is unexplained. V, J and clone size derive from that table, while D and trimming were established from the DNA sequence. The table for this sample lists under 300,000 clones; less than 80% of them were counted only once. The top ten constitute more than 0.95% of the sample.

The germline V gene gives CDR1 as SGHTA and CDR2 as FQGTGA. The germline ends are 6 bases apart after V is trimmed by 2 bases and J by 8 bases. From the cysteine up to the phenylalanine, the CDR3 has a length of 12 residues. Only the CDR3 region is kept as DNA, spanning 36 bases read in frame from base 1. The source is a human donor with alopecia areata. Specimen: CD4+ T cells sorted from blood, collected at week 0. This sequence uses TRBV7-3 and TRBJ2-2; the D gene cannot be named for sure. The DNA is TGTGCCAGCAGCTTATTGGCAGGGGAGCTGTTTTTT. Translated, this is CASSLLAGELFF.